The present entry profiles one T cell receptor (beta chain) with its context. TCRdb recomputed calls from the RT-PCR reads with MiXCR, one row per CDR3 protein. The data contain hundreds of thousands of distinct CDR3 sequences, over 12% of them singletons. This CDR3 region has 15 residues. J was trimmed by 2 bases and V by 6 bases; bases with no gene match: 7. Sequencing used memory CD4+ T cells from blood. V usage is TRBV12-3 or TRBV12-4 and J usage is TRBJ1-5; 7 bases are a match to TRBD1. The sequence derives from a female donor in good health, serving as a healthy control. The CDR3 here is CASRPRGDGNQPQHF. In nucleotides, the CDR3 is TGTGCCAGCAGACCCAGGGGGGACGGCAATCAGCCCCAGCATTTT.